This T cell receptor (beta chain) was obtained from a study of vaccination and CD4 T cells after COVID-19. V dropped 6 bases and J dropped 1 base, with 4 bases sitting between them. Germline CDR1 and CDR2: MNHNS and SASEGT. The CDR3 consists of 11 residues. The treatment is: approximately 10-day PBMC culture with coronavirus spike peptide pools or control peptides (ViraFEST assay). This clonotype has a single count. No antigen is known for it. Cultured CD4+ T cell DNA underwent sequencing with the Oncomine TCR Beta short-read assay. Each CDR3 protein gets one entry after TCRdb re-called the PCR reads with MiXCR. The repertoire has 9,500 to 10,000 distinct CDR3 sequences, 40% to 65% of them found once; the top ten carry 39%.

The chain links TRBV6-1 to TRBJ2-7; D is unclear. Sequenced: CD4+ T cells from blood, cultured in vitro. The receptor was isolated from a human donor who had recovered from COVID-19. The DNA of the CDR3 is TGTGCCAGCAGCCCGTCCTACGAGCAGTACTTC. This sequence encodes CASSPSYEQYF.